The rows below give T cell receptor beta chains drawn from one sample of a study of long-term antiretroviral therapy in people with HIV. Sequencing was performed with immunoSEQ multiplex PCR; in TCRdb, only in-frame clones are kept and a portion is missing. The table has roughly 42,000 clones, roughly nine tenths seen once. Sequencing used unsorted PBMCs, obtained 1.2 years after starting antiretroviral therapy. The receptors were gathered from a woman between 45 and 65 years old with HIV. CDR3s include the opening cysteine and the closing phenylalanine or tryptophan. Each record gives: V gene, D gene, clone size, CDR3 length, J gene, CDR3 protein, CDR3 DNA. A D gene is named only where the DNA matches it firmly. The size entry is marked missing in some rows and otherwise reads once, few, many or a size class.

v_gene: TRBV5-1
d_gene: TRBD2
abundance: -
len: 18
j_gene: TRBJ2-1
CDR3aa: CASSPVTSGGAFYNEQFF
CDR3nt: TGCGCCAGCAGCCCCGTGACTAGCGGGGGGGCTTTCTACAATGAGCAGTTCTTC

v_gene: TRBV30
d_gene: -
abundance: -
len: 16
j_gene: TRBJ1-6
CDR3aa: CAWRGARHRGNSPLHF
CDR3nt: TGTGCCTGGAGGGGGGCAAGACACCGAGGGAATTCACCCCTCCACTTT

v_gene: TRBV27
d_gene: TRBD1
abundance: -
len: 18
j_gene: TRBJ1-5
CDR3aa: CASRRTGTGLNSNQPQHF
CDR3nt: TGTGCCAGCAGGCGGACCGGGACAGGGCTAAATAGCAATCAGCCCCAGCATTTT

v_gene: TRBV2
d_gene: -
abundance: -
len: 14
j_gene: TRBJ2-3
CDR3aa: CATRTTSSTDTQYF
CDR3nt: TGTGCCACCCGGACCACCAGTAGCACAGATACGCAGTATTTT

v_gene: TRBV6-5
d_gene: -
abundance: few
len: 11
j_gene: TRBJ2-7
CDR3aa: CARTRAYEQYF
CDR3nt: TGTGCCAGAACGAGGGCCTACGAGCAGTACTTC

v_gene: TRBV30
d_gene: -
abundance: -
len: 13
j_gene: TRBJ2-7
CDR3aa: CAWSRDPGYEQYF
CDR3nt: TGTGCCTGGAGTCGGGATCCGGGGTACGAGCAGTACTTC

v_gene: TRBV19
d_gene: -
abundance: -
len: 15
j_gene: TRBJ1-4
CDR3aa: CASSQQGVDNEKLFF
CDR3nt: TGTGCCAGTAGCCAACAAGGGGTCGATAATGAAAAACTGTTTTTT

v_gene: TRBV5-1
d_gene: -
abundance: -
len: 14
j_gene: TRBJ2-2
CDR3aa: CASSQEGRAGELFF
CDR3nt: TGCGCCAGCAGCCAGGAGGGGCGCGCCGGGGAGCTGTTTTTT

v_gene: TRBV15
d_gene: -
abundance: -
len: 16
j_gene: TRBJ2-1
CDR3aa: CATSRDGDSSYNEQFF
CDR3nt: TGTGCCACCAGCAGAGATGGCGATAGCTCCTACAATGAGCAGTTCTTC

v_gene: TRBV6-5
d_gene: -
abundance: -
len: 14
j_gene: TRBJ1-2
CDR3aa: CASSYLGASYGYTF
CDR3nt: TGTGCCAGCAGTTACCTCGGGGCGAGCTATGGCTACACCTTC

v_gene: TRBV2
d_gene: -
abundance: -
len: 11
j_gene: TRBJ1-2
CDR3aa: CASLSGFGYTF
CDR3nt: TGTGCCAGTCTTTCGGGGTTCGGCTACACCTTC

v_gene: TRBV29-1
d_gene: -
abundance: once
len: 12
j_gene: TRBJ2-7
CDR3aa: CSPGGGGYEQYF
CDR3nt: TGCAGCCCCGGGGGAGGGGGCTACGAGCAGTACTTC

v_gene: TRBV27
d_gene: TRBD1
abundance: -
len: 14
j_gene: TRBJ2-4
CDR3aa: CASSPRQGGDIQYF
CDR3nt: TGTGCCAGCAGTCCCAGACAGGGTGGCGACATTCAGTACTTC

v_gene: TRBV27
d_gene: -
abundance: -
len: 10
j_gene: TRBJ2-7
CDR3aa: CAMGHNEQYF
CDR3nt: TGTGCCATGGGGCATAACGAGCAGTACTTC

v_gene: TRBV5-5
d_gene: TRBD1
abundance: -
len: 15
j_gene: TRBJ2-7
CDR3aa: CASSPRQGATDEQYF
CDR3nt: TGTGCCAGCAGCCCACGACAGGGGGCAACCGACGAGCAGTACTTC

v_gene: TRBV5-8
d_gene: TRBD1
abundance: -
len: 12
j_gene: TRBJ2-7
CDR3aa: CASSPTGYEQYF
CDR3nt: TGTGCCAGCAGCCCGACAGGGTACGAGCAGTACTTC

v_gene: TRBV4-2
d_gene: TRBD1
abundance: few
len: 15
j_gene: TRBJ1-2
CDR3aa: CASSQSREGADGYTF
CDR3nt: TGTGCCAGCAGCCAAAGTCGTGAGGGGGCAGATGGCTACACCTTC

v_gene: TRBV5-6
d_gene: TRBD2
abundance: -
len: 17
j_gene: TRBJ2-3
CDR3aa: CASSRPLAGRSTDTQYF
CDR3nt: TGTGCCAGCAGCCGGCCACTAGCGGGCCGTAGCACAGATACGCAGTATTTT

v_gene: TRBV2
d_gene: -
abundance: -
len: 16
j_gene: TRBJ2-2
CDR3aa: CASTSTDGSVGGELFF
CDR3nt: TGTGCCAGCACCTCCACGGACGGCTCAGTTGGCGGGGAGCTGTTTTTT

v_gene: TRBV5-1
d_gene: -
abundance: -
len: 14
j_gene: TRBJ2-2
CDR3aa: CASSQDRRTGELFF
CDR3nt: TGCGCCAGCAGCCAGGACAGACGCACCGGGGAGCTGTTTTTT

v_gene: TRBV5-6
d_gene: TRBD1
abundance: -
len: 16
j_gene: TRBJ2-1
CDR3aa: CASSPRQGTPYNEQFF
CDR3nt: TGTGCCAGCAGCCCCCGACAGGGTACTCCTTACAATGAGCAGTTCTTC

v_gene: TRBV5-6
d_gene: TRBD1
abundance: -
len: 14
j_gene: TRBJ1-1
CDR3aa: CASSLDRGPPEAFF
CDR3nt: TGTGCCAGCAGCTTAGACAGGGGGCCCCCTGAAGCTTTCTTT

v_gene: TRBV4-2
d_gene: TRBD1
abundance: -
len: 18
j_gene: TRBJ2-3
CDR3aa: CASSPESGTGGFTDTQYF
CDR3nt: TGTGCCAGCAGCCCCGAATCCGGGACAGGGGGCTTCACAGATACGCAGTATTTT

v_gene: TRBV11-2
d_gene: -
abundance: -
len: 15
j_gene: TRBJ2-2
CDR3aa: CASSPGTPLTGELFF
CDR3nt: TGTGCCAGCAGCCCTGGGACACCCCTCACCGGGGAGCTGTTTTTT

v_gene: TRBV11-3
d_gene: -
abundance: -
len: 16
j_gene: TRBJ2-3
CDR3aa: CASSPLRRSYADTQYF
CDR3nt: TGTGCCAGCAGCCCCCTCAGGCGGTCCTATGCAGATACGCAGTATTTT

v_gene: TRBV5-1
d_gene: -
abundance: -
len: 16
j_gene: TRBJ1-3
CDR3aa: CASSLSRGSSGNTIYF
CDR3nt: TGCGCCAGCAGCTTAAGTAGGGGTAGCTCTGGAAACACCATATATTTT

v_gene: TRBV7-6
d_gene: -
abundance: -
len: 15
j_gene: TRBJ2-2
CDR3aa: CASSSQGSDTGELFF
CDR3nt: TGTGCCAGCAGCTCTCAGGGGAGCGACACCGGGGAGCTGTTTTTT

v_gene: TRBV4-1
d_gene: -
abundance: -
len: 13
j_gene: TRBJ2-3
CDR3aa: CASSQENTDTQYF
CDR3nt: TGCGCCAGCAGCCAAGAAAACACAGATACGCAGTATTTT

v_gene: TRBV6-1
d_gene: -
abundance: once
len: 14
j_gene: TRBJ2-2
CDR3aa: CASRLYRAAGELFF
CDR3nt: TGTGCCAGCAGGTTATACAGGGCAGCCGGGGAGCTGTTTTTT

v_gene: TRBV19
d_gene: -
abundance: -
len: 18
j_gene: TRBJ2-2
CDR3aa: CASSSDRIFKRSDGELFF
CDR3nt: TGTGCCAGTAGTAGTGACCGGATCTTCAAGCGGTCGGACGGGGAGCTGTTTTTT

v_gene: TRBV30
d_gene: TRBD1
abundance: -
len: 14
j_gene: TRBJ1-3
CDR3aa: CAWREQGWGNTIYF
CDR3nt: TGTGCCTGGAGGGAACAGGGGTGGGGAAACACCATATATTTT

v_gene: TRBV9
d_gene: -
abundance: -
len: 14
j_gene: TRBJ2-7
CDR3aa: CASSVAGGNWEQYF
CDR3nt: TGTGCCAGCAGCGTAGCCGGGGGTAATTGGGAGCAGTACTTC

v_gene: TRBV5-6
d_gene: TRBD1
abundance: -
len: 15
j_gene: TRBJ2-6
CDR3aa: CASSLTGAGANVLTF
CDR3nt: TGTGCCAGCAGCCTTACAGGGGCCGGGGCCAACGTCCTGACTTTC

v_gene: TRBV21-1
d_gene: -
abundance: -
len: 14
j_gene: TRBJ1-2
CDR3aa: CASSKVRGFAGYTF
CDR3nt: TGTGCCAGCAGCAAAGTAAGGGGATTCGCTGGCTACACCTTC

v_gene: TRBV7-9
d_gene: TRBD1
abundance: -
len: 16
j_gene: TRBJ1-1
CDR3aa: CASRGGSGGRDTEAFF
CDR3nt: TGTGCCAGCAGAGGCGGGTCAGGGGGCCGGGACACTGAAGCTTTCTTT

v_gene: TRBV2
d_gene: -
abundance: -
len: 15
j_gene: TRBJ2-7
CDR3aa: CASRAPGGATYEQYF
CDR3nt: TGTGCCAGCAGGGCGCCAGGGGGGGCTACCTACGAGCAGTACTTC

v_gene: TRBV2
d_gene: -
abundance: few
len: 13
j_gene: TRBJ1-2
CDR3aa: CASSERQVWGYTF
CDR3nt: TGTGCCAGCAGTGAGCGGCAGGTCTGGGGCTACACCTTC

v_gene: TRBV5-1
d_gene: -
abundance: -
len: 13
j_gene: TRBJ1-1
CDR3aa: CASSFELNTEAFF
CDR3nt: TGCGCCAGCAGCTTTGAGTTGAACACTGAAGCTTTCTTT

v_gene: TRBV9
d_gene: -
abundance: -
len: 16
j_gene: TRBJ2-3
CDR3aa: CASSPSGAPRTDTQYF
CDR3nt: TGTGCCAGCAGCCCTTCCGGGGCCCCCCGCACAGATACGCAGTATTTT

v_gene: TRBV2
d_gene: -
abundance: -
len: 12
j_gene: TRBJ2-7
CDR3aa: CASSSQGYEQYF
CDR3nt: TGTGCCAGCAGTTCACAAGGCTACGAGCAGTACTTC

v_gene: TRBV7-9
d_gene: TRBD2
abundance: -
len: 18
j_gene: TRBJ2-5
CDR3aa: CASSRASYPGGNQETQYF
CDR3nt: TGTGCCAGCAGCCGCGCTAGTTATCCGGGGGGGAACCAAGAGACCCAGTACTTC

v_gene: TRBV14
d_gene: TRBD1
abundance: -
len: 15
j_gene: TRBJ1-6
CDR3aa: CASSFGQGSYSPLHF
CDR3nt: TGTGCCAGCAGCTTTGGACAGGGATCCTATTCACCCCTCCACTTT

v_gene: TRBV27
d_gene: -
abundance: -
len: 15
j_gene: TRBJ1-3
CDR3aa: CASRQIGSSGNTIYF
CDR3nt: TGTGCCAGCAGACAAATCGGCTCCTCTGGAAACACCATATATTTT

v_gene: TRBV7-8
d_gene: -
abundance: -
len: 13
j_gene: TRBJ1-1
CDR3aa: CASSLERGTEAFF
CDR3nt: TGTGCCAGCAGCTTAGAGAGGGGCACTGAAGCTTTCTTT

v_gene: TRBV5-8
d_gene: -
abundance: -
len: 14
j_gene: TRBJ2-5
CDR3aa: CASSLDRGGETQYF
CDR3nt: TGTGCCAGCAGCTTGGACAGGGGAGGAGAGACCCAGTACTTC

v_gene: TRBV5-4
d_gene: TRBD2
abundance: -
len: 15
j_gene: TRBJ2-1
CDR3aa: CASSGEAGGYNEQFF
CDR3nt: TGTGCCAGCAGCGGTGAAGCGGGGGGGTACAATGAGCAGTTCTTC

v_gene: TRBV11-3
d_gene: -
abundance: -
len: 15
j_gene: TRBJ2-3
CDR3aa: CASSLGQGYTDTQYF
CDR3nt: TGTGCCAGCAGCTTAGGGCAGGGGTACACAGATACGCAGTATTTT

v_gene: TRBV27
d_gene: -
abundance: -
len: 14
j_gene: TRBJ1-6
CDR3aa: CASRTGTLNSPLHF
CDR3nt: TGTGCCAGCAGGACCGGGACTCTTAATTCACCCCTCCACTTT

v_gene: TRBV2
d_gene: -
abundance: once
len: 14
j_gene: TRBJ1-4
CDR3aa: CASSPVTSDEKLFF
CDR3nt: TGTGCCAGCAGTCCGGTAACCTCGGACGAAAAACTGTTTTTT

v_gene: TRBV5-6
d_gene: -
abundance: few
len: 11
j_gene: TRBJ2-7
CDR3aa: CASSSKKEQYF
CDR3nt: TGTGCCAGCAGTTCGAAGAAGGAGCAGTACTTC

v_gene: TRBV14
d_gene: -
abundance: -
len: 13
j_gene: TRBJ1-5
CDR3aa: CASSRDISQPQHF
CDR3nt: TGTGCCAGCAGCCGGGACATTAGTCAGCCCCAGCATTTT

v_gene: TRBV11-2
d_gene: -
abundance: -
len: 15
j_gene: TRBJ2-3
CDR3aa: CASSPSTYRSLGQYF
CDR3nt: TGTGCCAGCAGCCCCAGCACATACAGGTCCCTAGGGCAGTATTTT

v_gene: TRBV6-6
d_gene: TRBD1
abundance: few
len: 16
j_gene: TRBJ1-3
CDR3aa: CASSRTTGDSGNTIYF
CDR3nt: TGTGCCAGCAGTCGTACAACAGGGGACTCTGGAAACACCATATATTTT